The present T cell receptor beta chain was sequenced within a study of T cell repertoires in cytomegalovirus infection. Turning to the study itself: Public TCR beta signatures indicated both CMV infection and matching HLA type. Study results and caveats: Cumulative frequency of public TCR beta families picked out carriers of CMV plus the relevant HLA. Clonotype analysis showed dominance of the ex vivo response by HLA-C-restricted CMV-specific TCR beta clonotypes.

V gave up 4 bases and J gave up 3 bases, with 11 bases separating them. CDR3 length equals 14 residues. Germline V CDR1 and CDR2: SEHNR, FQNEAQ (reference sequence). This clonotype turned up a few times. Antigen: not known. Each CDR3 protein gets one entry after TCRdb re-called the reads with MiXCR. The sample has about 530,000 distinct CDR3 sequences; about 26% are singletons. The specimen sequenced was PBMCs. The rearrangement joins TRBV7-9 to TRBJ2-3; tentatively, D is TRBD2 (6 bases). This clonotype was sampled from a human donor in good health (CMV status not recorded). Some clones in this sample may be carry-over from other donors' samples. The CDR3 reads CASSSGVGTDTQYF. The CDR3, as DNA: TGTGCCAGCAGCTCGGGGGTTGGGACAGATACGCAGTATTTT.